The 19 T cell receptor beta chains below come from one sample, sequenced in a study of graft-versus-host responses after intestinal transplantation. TCRdb's table, derived via immunoSEQ multiplex PCR, lists solely in-frame clones and lacks some. Of around 120,000 clones in the sample, approximately 95% were seen once. These receptors lack a known antigen. This specimen was unstimulated CD8+ T cells sorted from spleen or lymph node cells, taken before intestinal transplant. The source is a human donor who received an intestinal transplant.

J is TRBJ1-3 and V is TRBV9; unclear D gene. V lost 3 bases, J lost 7 bases, and 8 bases lay in between. The CDR3 runs to 12 residues. Germline assignment: CDR1 SGDLS and CDR2 YYNGEE. CDR3 residues: CASSADGNTIYF. The CDR3 nucleotides read TGTGCCAGCAGCGCGGACGGGAACACCATATATTTT. Based on the CDR3 plus reference TRBV9 and TRBJ1-3, the full variable domain is DSGVTQTPKHLITATGQRVTLRCSPRSGDLSVYWYQQSLDQGLQFLIQYYNGEERAKGNILERFSAQQFPDLHSELNLSSLELGDSALYFCASSADGNTIYFGEGSWLTVV.

Only one count was recorded for this clone. The chain employs TRBV27 and TRBJ2-7, with D uncertain. V was trimmed by 6 bases and J by 4 bases, leaving 13 bases between them. Germline loops: CDR1 MNHEY, CDR2 SMNVEV (reference sequence). The CDR3 is 13 amino acids. This chain's CDR3 is CASSPQILYEQYF. The CDR3 DNA reads as TGTGCCAGCAGCCCGCAGATTTTATACGAGCAGTACTTC.

The rearrangement joins TRBV20-1 to TRBJ2-3; D gene ambiguous. Germline assignment: CDR1 DFQATT and CDR2 SNEGSKA (reference sequence). Trimming removed 5 bases at V and 0 bases at J, with 3 bases between. The length of the CDR3 is 11 residues. The CDR3, as DNA: TGCAGTGCTTACAGCACAGATACGCAGTATTTT. This encodes CSAYSTDTQYF.

A remark on this clone: Other DNA sequences of this sample code for an identical CDR3. The CDR3 region has the DNA TGTGCCAGCAGTTACTCGACTTACAATGAGCAGTTCTTC. Translating it yields CASSYSTYNEQFF. V gene TRBV6-5 combines with J gene TRBJ2-1; no clear D gene. The germline V and J ends were trimmed by 0 bases and 4 bases, with 4 bases remaining between them. The germline V gene encodes CDR1 MNHEY and CDR2 SVGAGI. The CDR3 sequence is 13 residues long.

The count of this clone is one. The chain links TRBV5-1 to TRBJ2-7; either TRBD1 or TRBD2 may fit D (6 bases each). This CDR3 spans 13 amino acids. The ends were cut back, 4 bases at V and 0 bases at J, with 8 bases in the middle. The germline V gene has CDR1 SGHRS and CDR2 YFSETQ. The CDR3 protein is CASSKGGSYEQYF. The CDR3 DNA follows: TGCGCCAGCAGCAAGGGGGGCTCCTACGAGCAGTACTTC.

The genes are TRBV5-4 and TRBJ1-1; D unclear. There are 17 residues in the CDR3. CDR1 is SGHNT and CDR2 is YYREEE in the germline V gene (reference sequence). The V end lost 2 bases, the J end lost 4 bases, and 21 bases lay between the germline ends. CDR3 nucleotides: TGTGCCAGCAGCTTCCCTTCACCCGGGAATTGGGGCACTGAAGCTTTCTTT. Its translation: CASSFPSPGNWGTEAFF. Based on the CDR3 plus reference TRBV5-4 and TRBJ1-1, the full variable domain is ETGVTQSPTHLIKTRGQQVTLRCSSQSGHNTVSWYQQALGQGPQFIFQYYREEENGRGNFPPRFSGLQFPNYSSELNVNALELDDSALYLCASSFPSPGNWGTEAFFGQGTRLTVV.

The chain combines TRBV9 with TRBJ2-5, with 7 nucleotides matching TRBD1. With the DNA end fitting TRBJ2-7 better, the J assignment may be wrong. The CDR3 has 17 amino acids. Looked up from germline, CDR1 is SGDLS and CDR2 is YYNGEE. This chain's CDR3 is CASSALSRPGQPYEQYF. CDR3 coding DNA: TGTGCCAGCAGCGCCCTATCCCGGCCGGGACAGCCCTACGAGCAGTACTTC.

V is TRBV13 and J is TRBJ1-2, with unresolved D. The CDR3 is 14 amino acids. Germline V gives CDR1 PRHDT, CDR2 FYEKMQ (reference sequence). Trimming cost V 0 bases and J 0 bases, with 5 bases left between them. For the CDR3, the DNA is TGTGCCAGCAGCTTAGGCCCGGCTAACTATGGCTACACCTTC. It translates to CASSLGPANYGYTF.

The V and J genes are TRBV28 and TRBJ1-2; 9 bases map to TRBD1. This CDR3 comprises 13 residues. Germline assignment: CDR1 MDHEN and CDR2 SYDVKM. V was pared by 8 bases and J by 6 bases, with 7 bases of the junction left unmatched. Written as DNA, the CDR3 is TGTGCCAGCGGACGGGACAGGGCCAATGGCTACACCTTC. This translates into CASGRDRANGYTF.

The rearrangement links TRBV5-4 to TRBJ1-1; D gene ambiguous. There are 13 residues in the CDR3. The germline V gene encodes CDR1 SGHNT and CDR2 YYREEE (reference sequence). With 4 bases removed from V and 1 base from J, the gap between germline ends came to 8 bases. For the CDR3, the DNA is TGTGCCAGCAGCATACAAGGGAACACTGAAGCTTTCTTT. Translated: CASSIQGNTEAFF.

To note about this clone: It is unclear where the CDR3 begins or ends on the DNA, so no DNA is shown, and the CDR3 is as TCRdb lists it. The V gene is TRBV19, the J gene TRBJ2-1; the table names TRBD2, a call not compared with the DNA. The CDR3 has 14 residues if both end residues are counted. The V gene's germline CDR1 is LNHDA and CDR2 SQIVND (reference sequence). The chain's CDR3 is CASTSGLEYNEQFF.

This chain links TRBV27 with TRBJ1-1; TRBD1 is a possible D gene (5 bases). The CDR3 length is 14 residues. V dropped 8 bases and J dropped 5 bases, with 18 bases sitting between them. Germline assignment: CDR1 MNHEY and CDR2 SMNVEV (reference sequence). The CDR3 region is CASRLVAGPTEAFF. The DNA for the CDR3 is TGTGCCAGCCGCTTGGTAGCAGGGCCGACTGAAGCTTTCTTT.

The rearrangement joins TRBV9 to TRBJ2-2, with D possibly being TRBD1 or TRBD2 (7 bases each). Germline-derived CDR1 and CDR2 are SGDLS and YYNGEE. This CDR3 comprises 18 residues. Between the trimmed V and J ends, which lost 2 bases and 0 bases, there was a span of 17 bases. The chain's CDR3 is CASSVGLSGTANTGELFF. The CDR3 DNA is TGTGCCAGCAGCGTTGGTTTAAGCGGGACAGCGAACACCGGGGAGCTGTTTTTT.

The CDR3 DNA reads as TGTGCCACCAGCAATCGGCGGGAGGGTCCTGACAATGAGCAGTTCTTC. It yields the protein CATSNRREGPDNEQFF. This rearrangement joins TRBV15 to TRBJ2-1, with TRBD2 matching over 9 bases. From germline, CDR1 is LNHNV and CDR2 YYDKDF (reference sequence). The CDR3 is 16 amino acids. Trimming cost V 4 bases and J 5 bases; bases outside gene matches: 9.

The chain employs TRBV7-8 and TRBJ2-7; D is possibly TRBD1 (5 bases). V lost 4 bases to trimming and J lost 5 bases, with 15 bases between them. The CDR3 loop spans 14 amino acids. CDR1 is SGHVS and CDR2 is FQNEAQ in the germline V gene. CDR3 loop: CASSYGSGINEQYF. Here the CDR3 DNA reads TGTGCCAGCAGCTACGGCTCAGGGATTAACGAGCAGTACTTC.

CDR3 in amino acids: CASSLTGAVAQPQHF. CDR3 bases: TGTGCCAGCAGTTTAACAGGGGCCGTGGCTCAGCCCCAGCATTTT. The chain uses TRBV28 and TRBJ1-5, with 7 bases aligning to TRBD1. Germline loops: CDR1 MDHEN, CDR2 SYDVKM. The J segment lost 6 bases and the V segment lost 2 bases, leaving 7 bases of the junction unmatched. The CDR3 runs 15 residues. Full variable domain (outside the CDR3, taken from reference TRBV28 and TRBJ1-5): DVKVTQSSRYLVKRTGEKVFLECVQDMDHENMFWYRQDPGLGLRLIYFSYDVKMKEKGDIPEGYSVSREKKERFSLILESASTNQTSMYLCASSLTGAVAQPQHFGDGTRLSIL.

A single count supports this clone. This sequence joins TRBV7-2 and TRBJ1-2; D is perhaps TRBD1 (5 bases). Looked up from germline, CDR1 is SGHTA and CDR2 is FQGNSA. CDR3 size: 17 residues. V was clipped by 5 bases and J by 5 bases, with 24 bases between them. Here the CDR3 reads CASSPLSIKVRVYGYTF. The CDR3 coding sequence is TGTGCCAGCAGCCCTCTCTCAATTAAGGTCAGGGTTTATGGCTACACCTTC.

The rearrangement links TRBV27 to TRBJ2-7, with TRBD2 identical over 10 bases. The germline CDR1 and CDR2 sequences are MNHEY and SMNVEV (reference sequence). The J segment lost 3 bases and the V segment lost 6 bases, leaving 8 bases of the junction unmatched. The CDR3 is 15 amino acids. The CDR3 DNA follows: TGTGCCAGCAGACCAGAAGCGGGAGGGATCTACGAGCAGTACTTC. As protein: CASRPEAGGIYEQYF.

This chain uses TRBV4-3 with TRBJ2-7; 7 bases line up with TRBD2. The CDR3 is 15 amino acids. V trimming: 2 bases; J trimming: 3 bases; junction bases outside the gene matches: 7. Per germline, CDR1 LGHNA and CDR2 YSLEER. CDR3 DNA sequence: TGCGCCAGCAGCCAATATGGCGGGAGCGTCTACGAGCAGTACTTC. This gives the protein CASSQYGGSVYEQYF.